The T cell receptor beta chain under discussion was sequenced for a study of T-cell memory formation after mild COVID-19. MiXCR, run by TCRdb on the 5' RACE reads, gives a single entry per CDR3 protein. The table records some 320,000 distinct CDR3 sequences, roughly 15% of them present only once. Ten or more counts support this clonotype. The sample consisted of PBMCs or a T cell subset sorted from them (not recorded which). The receptor was isolated from a man aged 18 to 30 who had mild COVID-19 (a few samples of this study predate the infection). Cell type and time point are not known.

Here the CDR3 DNA reads TGCAGCGTTGTGGAGGGTAGGGTCGAGACCCAGTACTTC. It is translated as CSVVEGRVETQYF. The rearrangement uses TRBV29-1 and TRBJ2-5; TRBD2 might be the D (6 bases). V was shortened by 4 bases and J by 5 bases, with 14 bases between the two germline ends. This CDR3 has 13 residues. Germline V lookup: CDR1 SQVTM, CDR2 ANQGSEA.